This T cell receptor (beta chain) was observed in a study of cytomegalovirus exposure and HLA in healthy donors. In the study overall: The same platform as the roughly 700 first-cohort repertoires was used for the roughly 130 validation repertoires, a later analysis reported. Overall study findings and caveats: TCR sequences were mostly rare, though some public TCRs occurred in many donors.

Assay: immunoSEQ multiplex PCR; the TCRdb copy retains only in-frame clones and omits some. The sample has about 88,000 clones; approximately 96% are singletons. Points on this clone: Its antigen is unidentified.

The V and J ends lost 2 bases and 8 bases, in that order; junction bases with no gene match: 3. The CDR3 is made up of 13 amino acids. The germline V gene has CDR1 SGHTA and CDR2 FQGNSA. The donors were members of the roughly 120-subject validation cohort (separate from the roughly 670-subject first cohort). The TCR comes from a man between 18 and 29 years old in good health and CMV-seronegative. Sequences were obtained from PBMCs. This chain connects TRBV7-2 to TRBJ2-1, with 7 bases that match TRBD2. The CDR3 is CASSLRTRHEQFF. CDR3 bases: TGTGCCAGCAGCTTAAGGACTAGGCATGAGCAGTTCTTC.